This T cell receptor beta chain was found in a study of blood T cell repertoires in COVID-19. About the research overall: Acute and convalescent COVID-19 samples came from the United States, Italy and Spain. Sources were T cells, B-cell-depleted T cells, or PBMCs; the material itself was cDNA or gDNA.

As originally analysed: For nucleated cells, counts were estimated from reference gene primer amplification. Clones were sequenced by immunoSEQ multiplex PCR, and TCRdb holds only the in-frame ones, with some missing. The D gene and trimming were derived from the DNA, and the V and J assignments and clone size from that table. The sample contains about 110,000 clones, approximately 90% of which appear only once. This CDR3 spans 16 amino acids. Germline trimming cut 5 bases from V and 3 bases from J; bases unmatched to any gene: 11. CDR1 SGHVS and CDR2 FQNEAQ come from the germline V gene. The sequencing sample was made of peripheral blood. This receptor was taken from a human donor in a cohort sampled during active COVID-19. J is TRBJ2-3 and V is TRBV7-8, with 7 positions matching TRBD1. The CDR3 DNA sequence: TGTGCCAGCAGCCCATTACAGGGGTGGGTGACAGATACGCAGTATTTT. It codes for CASSPLQGWVTDTQYF.